The 11 T cell receptor beta chains reported below all come from one sample, sequenced in a study of blood T cell repertoires in COVID-19. Sequencing used immunoSEQ multiplex PCR; TCRdb keeps in-frame clones, though not all of them. The data show some 150,000 clones, with approximately 90% seen just once and more than 14% held by the top ten. Sequenced input: peripheral blood. These receptors all come from a woman aged 40 to 55 with acute or convalescent COVID-19.

This clone was seen more than once but under ten times. The chain is built from TRBV9 and TRBJ2-1, with a possible D match to TRBD1 (5 bases). The CDR3 covers 15 residues. Trimming removed 4 bases from V and 6 bases from J, with 17 bases in between. CDR1 is SGDLS and CDR2 is YYNGEE in the germline V gene. CDR3 amino acids: CASSSKGNRGNEQFF. The DNA of the CDR3 is TGTGCCAGCAGCTCCAAAGGGAATAGGGGCAATGAGCAGTTCTTC.

This sequence joins TRBV18 and TRBJ2-7; D remains unclear. The V gene's germline CDR1 is KGHSH and CDR2 LQKENI. Trimming removed 2 bases from V and 5 bases from J, with 4 bases in between. This CDR3 spans 11 amino acids. The DNA for the CDR3 is TGTGCCAGCTCACCAACTCACGAGCAGTACTTC. It codes for CASSPTHEQYF.

This chain links TRBV3-1 (or the pseudogene TRBV3-2) with TRBJ2-3, with 7 positions matching TRBD1. V was pared by 6 bases and J by 1 base, with 7 bases of the junction left unmatched. The CDR3 covers 15 residues. The germline CDR1 and CDR2 sequences are LGHDT and YNNKEL (reference sequence). CDR3 sequence reads: CASSTTGTGTDTQYF. For the CDR3, the DNA is TGTGCCAGCAGTACTACCGGGACAGGCACAGATACGCAGTATTTT.

CDR3 coding DNA: TGTGCCCGCGGCTGGGACACCGGGGAGCTGTTTTTT. It codes for CARGWDTGELFF. This chain uses TRBV21-1 with TRBJ2-2; the DNA was not used to check the table's D call, TRBD2. TRBV21-1 has pseudogene status. CDR3 length: 12 residues.

This clone has a handful of counts. The chain employs TRBV3-1 (or the pseudogene TRBV3-2) and TRBJ2-2; maybe TRBD2 (5 bases). V dropped 0 bases and J dropped 7 bases, with 9 bases sitting between them. Germline V gene sequence: CDR1 LGHDT, CDR2 YNNKEL (reference sequence). The CDR3 contains 14 residues. The chain's CDR3 is CASSQDHTSGELFF. In nucleotides, the CDR3 is TGTGCCAGCAGCCAAGATCATACTAGCGGGGAGCTGTTTTTT.

The chain uses TRBV19 and TRBJ1-3; 7 bases fit TRBD1. The CDR3 sequence is 17 residues long. Germline CDR1 reads LNHDA; CDR2 reads SQIVND (reference sequence). V trimming: 4 bases; J trimming: 2 bases; junction bases outside the gene matches: 11. CDR3 residues: CASSTFYRDRPGNTIYF. CDR3 DNA: TGTGCCAGTAGTACCTTTTACCGGGACAGACCTGGAAACACCATATATTTT.

The V and J genes are TRBV5-1 and TRBJ2-1; weak D call: TRBD2 (5 bases). Germline V CDR1 and CDR2: SGHRS, YFSETQ. CDR3 length: 13 amino acids. V lost 0 bases, J lost 9 bases, and 10 bases lay in between. CDR3 loop: CASSLELVGEQFF. As DNA, the CDR3 is TGCGCCAGCAGCTTGGAACTAGTTGGTGAGCAGTTCTTC.

The chain is built from TRBV9 and TRBJ2-1; TRBD2 might be the D (7 bases). CDR1 is SGDLS and CDR2 is YYNGEE in the germline V gene. The V end was cut by 4 bases, the J end by 7 bases, with 21 bases between. This CDR3 has 16 amino acids. The CDR3 DNA is TGTGCCAGCAGCCATGCGGGGGCGAGTCTTGGGAATGAGCAGTTCTTC. It yields the protein CASSHAGASLGNEQFF.

J is TRBJ1-4 and V is TRBV5-1; unclear D gene. Trimming shortened V by 2 bases and J by 4 bases, and 9 bases separated the two germline ends. CDR3 length: 14 amino acids. Germline V lookup: CDR1 SGHRS, CDR2 YFSETQ. The CDR3 nucleotides are TGCGCCAGCAGCTTCTCCAGACATAATGAAAAACTGTTTTTT. Translating it yields CASSFSRHNEKLFF.

The CDR3 here is CATSRQDRGIQFF. The CDR3 region has the DNA TGTGCCACCAGCAGACAAGACAGGGGAATTCAGTTCTTC. The chain has TRBV15 and TRBJ2-1; 8 bases match TRBD1. The CDR3 has 13 amino acids. V lost 2 bases, J lost 13 bases, and 7 bases stayed unmatched. Germline CDR1 reads LNHNV; CDR2 reads YYDKDF (reference sequence).

This clone was detected once. This chain connects TRBV27 to TRBJ2-7, with D perhaps TRBD1 (5 bases). Germline V CDR1 and CDR2: MNHEY, SMNVEV (reference sequence). Trimming removed 3 bases at V and 0 bases at J, with 12 bases between. There are 15 residues in the CDR3. Here the CDR3 reads CASSFYADSSYEQYF. Here the CDR3 DNA reads TGTGCCAGCAGTTTTTACGCTGACAGCTCCTACGAGCAGTACTTC.